What follows are 22 T cell receptor beta chains derived from one specimen sequenced in a study of T cell changes during pregnancy in multiple sclerosis. This table comes from immunoSEQ multiplex PCR, and its TCRdb copy is limited to in-frame clones, with some not included. The sample holds about 70,000 clones, nearly 95% seen once. The sequenced sample was CD4+ T cells from peripheral blood mononuclear cells, obtained after pregnancy. These receptors were collected from a female donor with multiple sclerosis, enrolled in a pregnancy study.

The chain recombines TRBV28 with TRBJ1-2; D might be TRBD1 (5 bases). CDR3 size: 13 residues. Germline CDR1 MDHEN, CDR2 SYDVKM. V was cut by 5 bases and J by 3 bases, with 10 bases left in between. This chain's CDR3 is CASSPNRYYGYTF. In nucleotides, the CDR3 is TGTGCCAGCAGTCCTAACAGGTACTATGGCTACACCTTC.

The chain links TRBV6-1 to TRBJ2-2; TRBD2 matches at 14 bases. V lost 4 bases to trimming and J lost 7 bases; unmatched junction nucleotides: 11. Germline values: CDR1 MNHNS, CDR2 SASEGT. The CDR3 is 18 residues long. CDR3 nucleotide sequence: TGTGCCAGCAGTGGCCTGGGACTAGCGGGAGCATTGGTCGGGGAGCTGTTTTTT. It is translated as CASSGLGLAGALVGELFF.

The chain uses TRBV6-1 and TRBJ1-4; 8 nucleotides line up with TRBD1. The V gene's germline CDR1 is MNHNS and CDR2 SASEGT. The length of the CDR3 is 14 residues. J was trimmed by 8 bases and V by 4 bases; bases with no gene match: 6. The DNA of the CDR3 is TGTGCCAGCAGTGTCAGGGGGCGAAGCGAAAAACTGTTTTTT. It codes for CASSVRGRSEKLFF.

CDR3 in DNA: TGTGCCAGCAGCTTCGTGGGACTAGCGGGAGTGGGTGGCCCCGAGCAGTACTTC. Translated, it gives CASSFVGLAGVGGPEQYF. The chain uses TRBV5-6 and TRBJ2-7; 14 nucleotides align to TRBD2. Germline V gene data show CDR1 as SGHDT and CDR2 as YYEEEE. V shed 2 bases and J 6 bases; nucleotides not matched to a gene: 13. There are 18 residues in the CDR3.

The chain employs TRBV28 and TRBJ2-5; perhaps TRBD2 as D (5 bases). Germline V gene data show CDR1 as MDHEN and CDR2 as SYDVKM. The CDR3 has 13 residues. Trimming pared 4 bases from V and 2 bases from J, leaving 8 bases between. DNA for the CDR3: TGTGCCAGCAGTTACCCGGGGCAAGAGACCCAGTACTTC. Its protein is CASSYPGQETQYF.

The rearrangement uses TRBV2 and TRBJ2-5; 14 bases align to TRBD2. Germline V gene sequence: CDR1 SNHLY, CDR2 FYNNEI. The J segment lost 6 bases and the V segment lost 4 bases, leaving 7 bases of the junction unmatched. CDR3 length equals 16 residues. The CDR3, as DNA: TGTGCCAGCAGTGGGGGAGGGACTAGCGGGAGACAGACCCAGTACTTC. This sequence encodes CASSGGGTSGRQTQYF. Supplemented by reference TRBV2 and TRBJ2-5, the full variable domain reads EPEVTQTPSHQVTQMGQEVILRCVPISNHLYFYWYRQILGQKVEFLVSFYNNEISEKSEIFDDQFSVERPDGSNFTLKIRSTKLEDSAMYFCASSGGGTSGRQTQYFGPGTRLLVL.

The chain carries TRBV5-4 and TRBJ1-1; no definite D call. The germline CDR1 and CDR2 sequences are SGHNT and YYREEE (reference sequence). V was shortened by 2 bases and J by 5 bases, with 10 bases between the two germline ends. The CDR3 spans 13 residues. CDR3 protein: CASSLGLRTEAFF. CDR3 DNA: TGTGCCAGCAGCTTAGGATTGAGGACTGAAGCTTTCTTT.

The chain joins TRBV21-1 to TRBJ1-5; the tabulated D call, TRBD1, remains unverified against the DNA. TRBV21-1 is a pseudogene. This CDR3 region has 16 residues. The CDR3 coding sequence is TGTGCCAGCACAAGTCCCGGACAGAAAAGCAATCAGCCCCAGCATTTT. Protein sequence: CASTSPGQKSNQPQHF.

This clone was seen a handful of times. This chain uses TRBV28 with TRBJ1-1; 7 bases map to TRBD1. Germline V gene sequence: CDR1 MDHEN, CDR2 SYDVKM. Unmatched junction bases numbered 3, after V lost 6 bases and J lost 5 bases. This CDR3 has 12 residues. The CDR3 loop reads CASSTRGTEAFF. The CDR3 nucleotides read TGTGCCAGCAGCACCAGGGGGACTGAAGCTTTCTTT.

The chain employs TRBV5-1 and TRBJ2-3; 8 positions match TRBD1. Trimming at V came to 4 bases and at J to 0 bases, leaving 7 bases not matched to a gene. Germline CDR1 is SGHRS and CDR2 is YFSETQ. The CDR3 sequence is 16 residues long. CDR3 coding DNA: TGCGCCAGCAGCCCGAGGAACAGGGGGAGCACAGATACGCAGTATTTT. This codes for CASSPRNRGSTDTQYF.

The chain combines TRBV5-4 with TRBJ2-7; 7 nucleotides match TRBD2. CDR3 size: 15 residues. The V and J ends lost 1 base and 7 bases, in that order; junction bases with no gene match: 11. The germline V gene has CDR1 SGHNT and CDR2 YYREEE (reference sequence). The CDR3 DNA is TGTGCCAGCAGCTTGTGGCTAGCGGAGAGAGGAGAGCAGTACTTC. Its protein is CASSLWLAERGEQYF.

There are a few counts of this clone. V usage is TRBV2 and J usage is TRBJ1-1, with D unresolved. Trimming took off 5 bases at V and 5 bases at J, with 18 bases between the two ends. Per the germline V gene, CDR1 is SNHLY and CDR2 is FYNNEI. This CDR3 is built from 15 residues. The CDR3 DNA is TGTGCCAGCAGTACATTGGAGGGAATAAGAACTGAAGCTTTCTTT. This translates into CASSTLEGIRTEAFF.

The rearrangement uses TRBV13 and TRBJ2-5; 8 nucleotides align to TRBD2. Germline loops: CDR1 PRHDT, CDR2 FYEKMQ (reference sequence). J lost 1 base, V lost 1 base, and 5 bases had no gene match. The CDR3 sequence is 16 residues long. The CDR3 spells CASSLAVLAGQETQYF. The CDR3 region has the DNA TGTGCCAGCAGCTTAGCGGTGCTAGCGGGCCAAGAGACCCAGTACTTC.

The chain uses TRBV19 and TRBJ1-1; 8 positions match TRBD1. CDR1 is LNHDA and CDR2 is SQIVND in the germline V gene (reference sequence). The V segment lost 4 bases and the J segment 3 bases; nucleotides outside the gene matches: 1. CDR3 length equals 13 residues. The CDR3 sequence is CASSKDRDTEAFF. The DNA for the CDR3 is TGTGCCAGTAGTAAGGACAGGGACACTGAAGCTTTCTTT.

This clone has a single count. The V gene is TRBV6-1, the J gene TRBJ1-3; no clear D. This CDR3 spans 15 amino acids. Trimming pared 4 bases from V and 0 bases from J, leaving 10 bases between. CDR1 and CDR2 (germline): MNHNS, SASEGT. The CDR3 DNA is TGTGCCAGCAGTGCGGGGAGTCACTCTGGAAACACCATATATTTT. This gives the protein CASSAGSHSGNTIYF.

The gene calls are TRBV5-4 and TRBJ1-2, with 8 bases aligning to TRBD1. This CDR3 has 14 residues. V shed 7 bases, J shed 2 bases, and the junction held 7 bases outside the gene matches. Per germline, CDR1 SGHNT and CDR2 YYREEE (reference sequence). The CDR3 region is CASQSRGLNYGYTF. In DNA, the CDR3 is TGTGCCAGCCAGAGCAGGGGGCTAAACTATGGCTACACCTTC. Combining the CDR3 with reference TRBV5-4 and TRBJ1-2 gives the whole variable domain ETGVTQSPTHLIKTRGQQVTLRCSSQSGHNTVSWYQQALGQGPQFIFQYYREEENGRGNFPPRFSGLQFPNYSSELNVNALELDDSALYLCASQSRGLNYGYTFGSGTRLTVV.

The rearrangement joins TRBV29-1 to TRBJ1-2; possible D gene TRBD1, 5 bases. The CDR3 is 16 residues long. The V gene's germline CDR1 is SQVTM and CDR2 ANQGSEA. Trimming shortened V by 1 base and J by 2 bases, and 17 bases separated the two germline ends. The CDR3 loop is CSVEGPAEQANYGYTF. The CDR3 DNA reads as TGCAGCGTTGAAGGACCGGCTGAACAGGCAAACTATGGCTACACCTTC.

The chain combines TRBV19 with TRBJ1-1; 10 nucleotides match TRBD1. The CDR3 sequence is 19 residues long. Germline-derived CDR1 and CDR2 are LNHDA and SQIVND (reference sequence). Trimming took 3 bases from V and 1 from J; bases not matched to a gene: 14. As DNA, the CDR3 is TGTGCCAGTAGTATGAGGGCCCCCCGCCGGGACAGGGGGAACACTGAAGCTTTCTTT. It encodes CASSMRAPRRDRGNTEAFF.

This clone occurred once. V gene TRBV30 combines with J gene TRBJ1-2; 9 bases align to TRBD1. Unmatched junction bases numbered 9, after V lost 8 bases and J lost 5 bases. This CDR3 is built from 13 residues. Germline V gene data show CDR1 as GTSNPN and CDR2 as SVGIG (reference sequence). CDR3 sequence (DNA): TGTGCCGGACGACAGGGGGAGAATTATGGCTACACCTTC. Encoded protein: CAGRQGENYGYTF.

The chain recombines TRBV19 with TRBJ1-4; TRBD1 matches at 7 bases. The CDR3 has 16 residues. V shed 3 bases and J 3 bases; nucleotides not matched to a gene: 7. Germline CDR1 is LNHDA and CDR2 is SQIVND (reference sequence). The CDR3 DNA follows: TGTGCCAGTAGTATTTCGACAGGGCAGGCTAATGAAAAACTGTTTTTT. Protein sequence: CASSISTGQANEKLFF.

The chain combines TRBV30 with TRBJ1-2; 8 bases match TRBD1. The V and J ends lost 3 bases and 7 bases, in that order; junction bases with no gene match: 7. The CDR3 is 13 residues long. Germline V CDR1 and CDR2: GTSNPN, SVGIG (reference sequence). The CDR3 nucleotides read TGTGCCTGGAGACAGGACAGGGTAGGTGGCTACACCTTC. It codes for CAWRQDRVGGYTF.

The genes are TRBV5-6 and TRBJ2-7; tentatively, D is TRBD2 (5 bases). Deletions cut 0 bases from V and 4 bases from J, with 5 bases between. This CDR3 is built from 12 residues. CDR1 and CDR2 from the germline V gene are SGHDT and YYEEEE. The CDR3 spells CASSLGGYEQYF. The CDR3 nucleotides read TGTGCCAGCAGCTTGGGAGGGTACGAGCAGTACTTC.